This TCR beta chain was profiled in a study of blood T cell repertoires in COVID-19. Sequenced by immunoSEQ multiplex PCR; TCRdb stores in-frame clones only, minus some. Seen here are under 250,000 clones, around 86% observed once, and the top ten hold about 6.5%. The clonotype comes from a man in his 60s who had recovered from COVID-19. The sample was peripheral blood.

The DNA of the CDR3 is TGTGCCAGCAGCTCGAGACCGGGACAGGGATCCTACGAGCAGTACTTC. It encodes CASSSRPGQGSYEQYF. The V call is TRBV5-6, the J call TRBJ2-7; 9 bases align to TRBD1. The CDR3 runs to 16 residues. Losses at the gene ends were 3 bases for V and 1 base for J; bases not matched to a gene: 8. Looked up from germline, CDR1 is SGHDT and CDR2 is YYEEEE.